The 29 T cell receptor beta chains in this list originate from one sample, sequenced in a study of OX40 agonist ivuxolimab in advanced cancers. This table comes from immunoSEQ multiplex PCR, and its TCRdb copy is limited to in-frame clones, with some not included. The repertoire holds about 15,000 clones, with under 65% as singletons. Sequences were derived from CD4+ or CD8+ T cells sorted from blood, sampled in a trial of the OX40 agonist ivuxolimab. These receptors were obtained from an adult with an advanced solid tumor such as melanoma, head and neck, liver or kidney cancer.

This clone counts as medium-sized (0.01 to 0.1%). The chain recombines TRBV7-2 with TRBJ2-1; tentative D call: TRBD1 (7 bases). Germline CDR1 SGHTA, CDR2 FQGNSA. Trimming left V 11 bases short and J 6 bases short, with 8 bases between. The CDR3 spans 10 residues. The CDR3 reads CAQGGNEQFF. CDR3 bases: TGTGCCCAGGGGGGCAATGAGCAGTTCTTC.

The chain is built from TRBV4-1 and TRBJ1-4; D is unclear. The germline CDR1 and CDR2 sequences are MGHRA and YSYEKL. The CDR3 loop spans 17 amino acids. Between the trimmed V and J ends, which lost 3 bases and 4 bases, there was a span of 18 bases. The CDR3 region is CASSQVFSGRNNEKLFF. CDR3 coding DNA: TGCGCCAGCAGCCAGGTATTCTCCGGGAGGAATAATGAAAAACTGTTTTTT.

The V and J genes are TRBV29-1 and TRBJ2-1; 14 bases fit TRBD2. Germline CDR1 SQVTM, CDR2 ANQGSEA. CDR3 length: 16 residues. J gave up 6 bases and V 3 bases, and 7 bases lay outside the gene matches. The CDR3: CSVDGTSGGGSNEQFF. As DNA, the CDR3 is TGCAGCGTTGATGGGACTAGCGGGGGAGGTTCCAATGAGCAGTTCTTC.

This clone was observed once. J is TRBJ1-6 and V is TRBV4-1, with D perhaps matching TRBD1 (6 bases). There are 17 residues in the CDR3. Trimming shortened V by 0 bases and J by 7 bases, and 16 bases separated the two germline ends. The germline V gene has CDR1 MGHRA and CDR2 YSYEKL. CDR3 nucleotides: TGCGCCAGCAGCCAAGAAGTAAGGCAGGGGTGGAATTCACCCCTCCACTTT. Its protein product is CASSQEVRQGWNSPLHF.

This clone appeared a few times. The V gene is TRBV19, the J gene TRBJ1-6; TRBD1 might be the D (6 bases). Per germline, CDR1 LNHDA and CDR2 SQIVND (reference sequence). This CDR3 region has 13 residues. Deletions cut 5 bases from V and 6 bases from J, with 8 bases between. Here the CDR3 DNA reads TGTGCCAGTAGTCAACAGGGTAATTCACCCCTCCACTTT. This codes for CASSQQGNSPLHF.

The gene calls are TRBV9 and TRBJ2-7; weak D call: TRBD1 (5 bases). Germline-derived CDR1 and CDR2 are SGDLS and YYNGEE. V lost 4 bases to trimming and J lost 4 bases, with 15 bases between them. The length of the CDR3 is 14 residues. In DNA, the CDR3 is TGTGCCAGCAGCCCTCGATATCAGGGTTACGAGCAGTACTTC. Its protein is CASSPRYQGYEQYF.

With respect to this clone: At one boundary the junction diverges from the germline segment, which might be a read error. Additional DNA sequences in this sample encode the identical CDR3. The rearrangement uses TRBV18 and TRBJ1-2, with unresolved D. Germline CDR1 KGHSH, CDR2 LQKENI. The CDR3 covers 14 residues. Written as DNA, the CDR3 is TGTGCCAGCTCACCTCTGGACGTGAACTATGGCTACACCTTT. It codes for CASSPLDVNYGYTF.

The chain employs TRBV27 and TRBJ2-1, with 10 bases identical to TRBD2. V lost 0 bases, J lost 4 bases, and 6 bases stayed unmatched. CDR3 length equals 17 residues. Germline values: CDR1 MNHEY, CDR2 SMNVEV (reference sequence). The CDR3 DNA reads as TGTGCCAGCAGTTTATCAGGAGCGGGGGGGATGTACAATGAGCAGTTCTTC. As protein: CASSLSGAGGMYNEQFF.

The chain uses TRBV28 and TRBJ2-7; D uncertain. The V and J ends lost 2 bases and 0 bases respectively, with 11 bases between them. The germline gives CDR1 MDHEN, CDR2 SYDVKM. This CDR3 comprises 15 residues. The CDR3 nucleotides are TGTGCCAGCAGTTTACTCGAACCCTACTCCTACGAGCAGTACTTC. It is translated as CASSLLEPYSYEQYF.

This clone turned up a few times. Within the sample, other DNA sequences also encode this same CDR3. The chain couples TRBV28 to TRBJ2-7, with D possibly being TRBD1 or TRBD2 (5 bases each). This CDR3 region has 13 residues. V was cut by 3 bases and J by 4 bases, with 10 bases left in between. Germline CDR1 MDHEN, CDR2 SYDVKM. DNA for the CDR3: TGTGCCAGCAGTTTGGGGGTTGGGTACGAGCAGTACTTC. It translates to CASSLGVGYEQYF.

The CDR3 loop is CASTPGGLLGTGELFF. CDR3 in DNA: TGTGCCAGCACCCCAGGGGGGTTGCTCGGCACCGGGGAGCTGTTTTTT. The gene calls are TRBV27 and TRBJ2-2, with D maybe TRBD1 (7 bases). This CDR3 region has 16 residues. The V end lost 7 bases, the J end lost 4 bases, and 19 bases lay between the germline ends. CDR1 is MNHEY, CDR2 SMNVEV, per germline (reference sequence).

V and J are TRBV9 and TRBJ2-5; 8 bases are shared with TRBD2. The CDR3 length is 14 residues. Trimming at V came to 0 bases and at J to 5 bases, leaving 3 bases not matched to a gene. The germline gives CDR1 SGDLS, CDR2 YYNGEE. DNA for the CDR3: TGTGCCAGCAGCGTAGCGGGGGGGCCGGAGACCCAGTACTTC. Protein product: CASSVAGGPETQYF.

The rearrangement links TRBV10-1 to TRBJ2-1, with D perhaps matching TRBD2 (6 bases). The CDR3 runs 13 residues. Germline V CDR1 and CDR2: WNHNN, SYGVQD (reference sequence). The V gene lost 3 bases and the J gene lost 9 bases, with 12 bases spanning the gap. The CDR3 DNA sequence: TGCGCCAGCAGTGAAGACTTCGGGGGTGAGCAGTTCTTC. This encodes CASSEDFGGEQFF.

The J gene is TRBJ2-3, the V gene TRBV9, with D possibly being TRBD2 (6 bases). With 5 bases removed from V and 2 bases from J, the gap between germline ends came to 21 bases. CDR1 and CDR2 from the germline V gene are SGDLS and YYNGEE. The CDR3 is made up of 17 amino acids. The CDR3, as DNA: TGTGCCAGCAGTGGATCTGGGGTGGGGGGAAACACAGATACGCAGTATTTT. It translates to CASSGSGVGGNTDTQYF.

This clone is judged medium-sized (0.01 to 0.1%). The chain links TRBV4-1 to TRBJ2-7; 8 positions agree with TRBD2. The junction had 6 bases not matched to a gene; V was cut back by 2 bases and J by 3 bases. The CDR3 is made up of 15 amino acids. Looked up from germline, CDR1 is MGHRA and CDR2 is YSYEKL. CDR3 protein: CASSQHSGAVYEQYF. The CDR3 DNA is TGCGCCAGCAGCCAACATAGCGGGGCGGTCTACGAGCAGTACTTC.

This clone is categorized as medium-sized. The chain joins TRBV7-9 to TRBJ2-7, with D possibly matching TRBD2 (6 bases). Trimming stripped 1 base from V and 6 bases from J, with 10 bases between. Germline CDR1 is SEHNR and CDR2 is FQNEAQ (reference sequence). This CDR3 has 13 amino acids. CDR3 amino acids: CASSLGLAREQYF. CDR3 in DNA: TGTGCCAGCAGCTTAGGTCTAGCGCGCGAGCAGTACTTC.

V is TRBV7-2 and J is TRBJ2-7; D perhaps matches TRBD1 (5 bases). From germline, CDR1 is SGHTA and CDR2 FQGNSA. CDR3 length: 16 residues. V dropped 0 bases and J dropped 5 bases, with 17 bases sitting between them. CDR3 bases: TGTGCCAGCAGCTTAGCAGGTGGGCAGGGTGTGAACGAGCAGTACTTC. Its translation: CASSLAGGQGVNEQYF.

A few counts support this clone. This chain joins TRBV19 and TRBJ2-7, with D maybe TRBD1 (7 bases). This CDR3 spans 13 amino acids. V was pared by 6 bases and J by 0 bases, with 9 bases between. Per the germline V gene, CDR1 is LNHDA and CDR2 is SQIVND (reference sequence). CDR3 in amino acids: CASREGASYEQYF. The CDR3, as DNA: TGTGCCAGTAGGGAGGGGGCCTCCTACGAGCAGTACTTC.

The chain employs TRBV7-2 and TRBJ1-4; 11 bases are a match to TRBD1. The V gene end was trimmed by 5 bases and the J gene end by 10 bases; junction bases not matched to a gene: 3. The V gene's germline CDR1 is SGHTA and CDR2 FQGNSA. The length of the CDR3 is 13 residues. CDR3 bases: TGTGCCAGCAGCCCGGGGACAGGGGGAAAACTGTTTTTT. Amino acids: CASSPGTGGKLFF.

The CDR3 coding sequence is TGTGCCAGCAGCTTAGAGCCTTCTAGCGGGGTCCCCGGGGAGCTGTTTTTT. Its protein product is CASSLEPSSGVPGELFF. This chain uses TRBV7-6 with TRBJ2-2; 9 bases are a match to TRBD2. J was trimmed by 6 bases and V by 1 base; bases with no gene match: 9. The germline CDR1 and CDR2 sequences are SGHVS and FNYEAQ. The CDR3 has 17 residues.

This clone was found a few times. The chain recombines TRBV15 with TRBJ2-2, with D perhaps TRBD1 (6 bases). Germline V gene data show CDR1 as LNHNV and CDR2 as YYDKDF (reference sequence). The CDR3 covers 14 residues. V was shortened by 0 bases and J by 8 bases, with 10 bases between the two germline ends. In nucleotides, the CDR3 is TGTGCCACCAGCAGAGATTTTGGGACAGGGGAGCTGTTTTTT. Translated: CATSRDFGTGELFF.

V gene TRBV27 combines with J gene TRBJ2-7, with 8 bases identical to TRBD1. There are 14 residues in the CDR3. Trimming cost V 5 bases and J 5 bases; bases outside gene matches: 8. Per germline, CDR1 MNHEY and CDR2 SMNVEV (reference sequence). Here the CDR3 DNA reads TGTGCCAGCAGTACCCGGACAGGGCGGCACGAGCAGTACTTC. This gives the protein CASSTRTGRHEQYF.

This chain connects TRBV6-7 to TRBJ2-5, with TRBD1 matching 11 bases. Being an ORF, TRBV6-7 has a function that is uncertain. The V and J ends lost 6 bases and 5 bases, in that order; junction bases with no gene match: 8. This CDR3 contains 15 residues. This CDR3 reads CASSPGQGARETQYF. The CDR3 region has the DNA TGTGCCAGCAGCCCCGGACAGGGGGCCAGGGAGACCCAGTACTTC.

This clone appeared once. This rearrangement joins TRBV29-1 to TRBJ2-7; D perhaps matches TRBD2 (6 bases). The CDR3 sequence is 13 residues long. CDR1 and CDR2 (germline): SQVTM, ANQGSEA. V lost 6 bases, J lost 6 bases, and 18 bases lay in between. As DNA, the CDR3 is TGCAGCGTGGGACTGAGGGTCTACGGCGAGCAGTACTTC. It yields the protein CSVGLRVYGEQYF.

The count of this clone is one. The V and J genes are TRBV7-6 and TRBJ2-1, with D perhaps being TRBD1 or TRBD2 (6 bases each). The CDR3 length is 15 residues. V was pared by 7 bases and J by 8 bases, with 21 bases between. CDR1 is SGHVS, CDR2 FNYEAQ, per germline. The CDR3 region has the DNA TGTGCCAGCACCCCCGAGGGGGGCCCCCATTATGAGCAGTTCTTC. It yields the protein CASTPEGGPHYEQFF.

This clone occurred a few times. The gene calls are TRBV7-9 and TRBJ2-6; D is unclear. The CDR3 is made up of 13 amino acids. Germline CDR1 reads SEHNR; CDR2 reads FQNEAQ (reference sequence). V lost 6 bases, J lost 2 bases, and 5 bases lay in between. CDR3 protein: CASRAAGANVLTF. DNA for the CDR3: TGTGCCAGCAGGGCTGCTGGGGCCAACGTCCTGACTTTC.

V and J are TRBV4-1 and TRBJ2-3; D may be TRBD1 (6 bases). The CDR3 has 15 residues. The germline V and J ends were trimmed by 3 bases and 3 bases, with 13 bases remaining between them. Per the germline V gene, CDR1 is MGHRA and CDR2 is YSYEKL. CDR3 loop: CASSQRGTATDTQYF. CDR3 nucleotide sequence: TGCGCCAGCAGCCAGAGGGGGACGGCGACAGATACGCAGTATTTT.

The rearrangement uses TRBV5-4 and TRBJ1-2, with 11 bases matching TRBD1. The CDR3 loop spans 12 amino acids. The ends lost 4 bases at V and 10 bases at J; junction bases unmatched: 3. Germline loops: CDR1 SGHNT, CDR2 YYREEE (reference sequence). In DNA form, the CDR3 reads TGTGCCAGCAGCCTGGGACAGGGGGACTACACCTTC. Translated: CASSLGQGDYTF.

The chain uses TRBV6-5 and TRBJ2-7; D is undetermined. The CDR3 is 12 residues long. V lost 2 bases and J 6 bases, leaving 8 bases between the germline ends. Germline V CDR1 and CDR2: MNHEY, SVGAGI. CDR3 coding DNA: TGTGCCAGCAGTTACGGCCTCGGCGAGCAGTACTTC. It encodes CASSYGLGEQYF.